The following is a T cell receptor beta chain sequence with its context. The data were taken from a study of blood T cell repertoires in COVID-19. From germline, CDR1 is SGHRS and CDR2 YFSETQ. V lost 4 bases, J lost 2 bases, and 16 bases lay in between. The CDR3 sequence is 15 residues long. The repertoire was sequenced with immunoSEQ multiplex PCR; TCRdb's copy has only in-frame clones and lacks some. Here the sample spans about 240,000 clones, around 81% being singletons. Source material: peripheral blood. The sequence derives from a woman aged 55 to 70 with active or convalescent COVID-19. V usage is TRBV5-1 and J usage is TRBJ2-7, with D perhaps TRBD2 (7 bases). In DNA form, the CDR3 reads TGCGCCAGCAGCCCCAGGGGAGGGGCTACCTACGAGCAGTACTTC. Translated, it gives CASSPRGGATYEQYF.